Listed below are T cell receptor beta chains from one sample, sequenced in a study of shared clonotypes between healthy human individuals. Sequencing was performed with immunoSEQ multiplex PCR; in TCRdb, only in-frame clones are kept and a portion is missing. The sample records approximately 340,000 clones, roughly 80% being singletons. The sequenced sample consisted of memory CD4+ T cells sorted from blood. These receptors came from a man aged 25-40 years in good health. Both conserved end residues are part of each CDR3. Fields, in order: J gene, D gene, clone size, V gene, CDR3 DNA, CDR3 protein. A D gene is named only where the DNA matches it firmly. Clone size is stated in some rows and not others, as once, few, many or a class when expanded.

j_call: TRBJ1-5; d_call: TRBD1; clone_size: -; v_call: TRBV9; cdr3_nt: TGTGCCAGCAGCGTGGGGACAGCTACCAATCAGCCCCAGCATTTT; cdr3_aa: CASSVGTATNQPQHF
j_call: TRBJ2-3; d_call: -; clone_size: few; v_call: TRBV18; cdr3_nt: TGTGCCAGCTCACCACTGAGAGATACGCAGTATTTT; cdr3_aa: CASSPLRDTQYF
j_call: TRBJ1-1; d_call: -; clone_size: -; v_call: TRBV5-1; cdr3_nt: TGCGCCAGCAGCTTGGCTCCTCAGGGGCAGAACACTGAAGCTTTCTTT; cdr3_aa: CASSLAPQGQNTEAFF
j_call: TRBJ2-4; d_call: -; clone_size: -; v_call: TRBV7-9; cdr3_nt: TGTGCCAGCAGCCCGGGGGCTAGCAATATAGACATTCAGTACTTC; cdr3_aa: CASSPGASNIDIQYF
j_call: TRBJ1-1; d_call: -; clone_size: -; v_call: TRBV4-1; cdr3_nt: TGCGCCAGCAGCCACTGGGGCAGACGAAGGGTGAACACTGAAGCTTTCTTT; cdr3_aa: CASSHWGRRRVNTEAFF
j_call: TRBJ2-7; d_call: TRBD2; clone_size: -; v_call: TRBV30; cdr3_nt: TGTGCCTGGAGTGTCCCCGCGGGAGGGAAGTACTTC; cdr3_aa: CAWSVPAGGKYF
j_call: TRBJ2-3; d_call: TRBD2; clone_size: -; v_call: TRBV28; cdr3_nt: TGTGCCAGTTTACTAGCGGGATCCACAGATACGCAGTATTTT; cdr3_aa: CASLLAGSTDTQYF
j_call: TRBJ2-3; d_call: TRBD2; clone_size: -; v_call: TRBV9; cdr3_nt: TGTGCCAGCAGCCTTAGCCCATCTAGCGGGGAACGCACAGATACGCAGTATTTT; cdr3_aa: CASSLSPSSGERTDTQYF
j_call: TRBJ2-1; d_call: -; clone_size: -; v_call: TRBV28; cdr3_nt: TGTGCCAGCAGTTCCGGGTTGGGCGAGCAGTTCTTC; cdr3_aa: CASSSGLGEQFF
j_call: TRBJ2-7; d_call: TRBD2; clone_size: once; v_call: TRBV25-1; cdr3_nt: TGTGCCAGCAGTGAAACCGGGACTAGCGGGAAGAGCTCCTACGAGCAGTACTTC; cdr3_aa: CASSETGTSGKSSYEQYF
j_call: TRBJ2-7; d_call: TRBD1; clone_size: few; v_call: TRBV5-1; cdr3_nt: TGCGCCAGCAGTAGGAGACAGGGGGCGGAAAGCTCCTACGAGCAGTACTTC; cdr3_aa: CASSRRQGAESSYEQYF
j_call: TRBJ2-1; d_call: -; clone_size: once; v_call: TRBV10-3; cdr3_nt: TGTGCCATCAGTGAGTCGAATCCATTAGGGGGGTACAATGAGCAGTTCTTC; cdr3_aa: CAISESNPLGGYNEQFF
j_call: TRBJ2-2; d_call: -; clone_size: few; v_call: TRBV6-4; cdr3_nt: TGTGCCAGCAGTGCGTTCGAGGCCGGGGAGCTGTTTTTT; cdr3_aa: CASSAFEAGELFF
j_call: TRBJ2-7; d_call: TRBD2; clone_size: -; v_call: TRBV4-2; cdr3_nt: TGTGCCAGCAGCCAGCCACCCGGGACTAGCGGGACCTACGAGCAGTACTTC; cdr3_aa: CASSQPPGTSGTYEQYF
j_call: TRBJ2-3; d_call: -; clone_size: -; v_call: TRBV7-2; cdr3_nt: TGTGCCAGCAGCACTGAACCGGAAGATACGCAGTATTTT; cdr3_aa: CASSTEPEDTQYF
j_call: TRBJ1-1; d_call: TRBD1; clone_size: -; v_call: TRBV5-1; cdr3_nt: TGCGCCAGCAGCCCTGGGACAGGGGGAGTGATTCAAGGCACTGAAGCTTTCTTT; cdr3_aa: CASSPGTGGVIQGTEAFF
j_call: TRBJ2-7; d_call: -; clone_size: -; v_call: TRBV30; cdr3_nt: TGTGCCTGGAGTCTGGCGGCCGACTACGAGCAGTACTTC; cdr3_aa: CAWSLAADYEQYF
j_call: TRBJ1-5; d_call: -; clone_size: -; v_call: TRBV19; cdr3_nt: TGTGCCAGTAGTCGACGCTCAGGACACATCGATCAGCCCCAGCATTTT; cdr3_aa: CASSRRSGHIDQPQHF
j_call: TRBJ1-2; d_call: -; clone_size: -; v_call: TRBV27; cdr3_nt: TGTGCCAGCAGATCCCCCGGGGGCTATGGCTACACCTTC; cdr3_aa: CASRSPGGYGYTF
j_call: TRBJ2-3; d_call: TRBD1; clone_size: -; v_call: TRBV5-1; cdr3_nt: TGCGCCAGCAGCTCGAGGGGACAGGACACAGATACGCAGTATTTT; cdr3_aa: CASSSRGQDTDTQYF
j_call: TRBJ2-3; d_call: -; clone_size: -; v_call: TRBV5-1; cdr3_nt: TGCGCCAGCAGCCCTAACCCGAGGCTTGGCACAGATACGCAGTATTTT; cdr3_aa: CASSPNPRLGTDTQYF
j_call: TRBJ2-7; d_call: TRBD2; clone_size: once; v_call: TRBV13; cdr3_nt: TGTGCCAGCAGCTTCGGGAGGAACTCCTACGAGCAGTACTTC; cdr3_aa: CASSFGRNSYEQYF